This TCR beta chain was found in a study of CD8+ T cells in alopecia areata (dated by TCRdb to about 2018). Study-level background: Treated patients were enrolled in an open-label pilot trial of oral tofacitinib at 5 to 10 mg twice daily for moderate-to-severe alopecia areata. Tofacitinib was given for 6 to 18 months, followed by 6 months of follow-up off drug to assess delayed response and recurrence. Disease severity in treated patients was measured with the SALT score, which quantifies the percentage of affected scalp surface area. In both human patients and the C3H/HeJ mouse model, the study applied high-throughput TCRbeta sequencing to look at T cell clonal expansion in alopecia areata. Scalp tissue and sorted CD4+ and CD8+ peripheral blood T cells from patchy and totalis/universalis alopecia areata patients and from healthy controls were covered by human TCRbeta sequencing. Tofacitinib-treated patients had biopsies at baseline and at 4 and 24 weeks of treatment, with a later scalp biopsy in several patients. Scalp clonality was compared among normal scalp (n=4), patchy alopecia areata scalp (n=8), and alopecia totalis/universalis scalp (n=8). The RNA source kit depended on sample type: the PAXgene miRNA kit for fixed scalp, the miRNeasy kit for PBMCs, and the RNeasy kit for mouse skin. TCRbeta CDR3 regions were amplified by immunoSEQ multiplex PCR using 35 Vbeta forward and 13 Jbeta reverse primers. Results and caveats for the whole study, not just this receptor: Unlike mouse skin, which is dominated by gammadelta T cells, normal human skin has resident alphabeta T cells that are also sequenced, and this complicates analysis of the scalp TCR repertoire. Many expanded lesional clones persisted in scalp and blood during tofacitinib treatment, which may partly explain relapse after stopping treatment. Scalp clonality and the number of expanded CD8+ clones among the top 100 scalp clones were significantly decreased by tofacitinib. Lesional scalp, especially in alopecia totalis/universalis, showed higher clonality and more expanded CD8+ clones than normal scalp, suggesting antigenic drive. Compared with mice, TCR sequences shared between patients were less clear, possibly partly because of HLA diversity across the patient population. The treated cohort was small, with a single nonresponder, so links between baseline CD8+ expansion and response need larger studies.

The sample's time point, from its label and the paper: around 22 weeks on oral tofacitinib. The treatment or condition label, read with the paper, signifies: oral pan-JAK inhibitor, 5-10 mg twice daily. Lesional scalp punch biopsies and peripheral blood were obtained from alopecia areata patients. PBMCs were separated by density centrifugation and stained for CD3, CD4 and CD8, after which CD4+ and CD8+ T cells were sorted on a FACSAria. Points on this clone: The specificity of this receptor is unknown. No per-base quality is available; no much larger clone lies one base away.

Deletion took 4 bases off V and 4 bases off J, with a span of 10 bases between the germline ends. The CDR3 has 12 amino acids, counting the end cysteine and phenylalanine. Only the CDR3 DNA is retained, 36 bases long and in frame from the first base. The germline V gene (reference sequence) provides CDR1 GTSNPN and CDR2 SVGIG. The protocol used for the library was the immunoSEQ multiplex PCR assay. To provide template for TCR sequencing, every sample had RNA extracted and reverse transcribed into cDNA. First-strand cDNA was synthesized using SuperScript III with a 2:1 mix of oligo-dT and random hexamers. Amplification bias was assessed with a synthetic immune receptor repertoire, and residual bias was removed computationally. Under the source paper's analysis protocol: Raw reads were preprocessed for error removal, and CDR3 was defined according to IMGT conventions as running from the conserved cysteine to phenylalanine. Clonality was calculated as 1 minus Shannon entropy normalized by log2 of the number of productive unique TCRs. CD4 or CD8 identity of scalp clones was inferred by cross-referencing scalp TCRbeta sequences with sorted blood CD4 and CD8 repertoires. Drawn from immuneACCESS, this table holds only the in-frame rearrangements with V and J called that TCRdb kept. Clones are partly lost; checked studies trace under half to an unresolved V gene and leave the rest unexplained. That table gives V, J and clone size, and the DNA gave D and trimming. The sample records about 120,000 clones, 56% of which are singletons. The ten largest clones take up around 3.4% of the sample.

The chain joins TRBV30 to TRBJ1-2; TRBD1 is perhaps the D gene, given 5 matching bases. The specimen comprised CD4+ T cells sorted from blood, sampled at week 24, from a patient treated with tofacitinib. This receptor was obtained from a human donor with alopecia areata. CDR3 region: CAWTLGAYGYTF. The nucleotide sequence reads TGTGCCTGGACCCTCGGGGCCTATGGCTACACCTTC.